This TCR beta chain was identified during a study of blood T cell repertoires in COVID-19. About the study: COVID-19 samples collected from the United States, Italy and Spain covered acute and convalescent phases. Nucleic acid was either cDNA or gDNA, and it came from T cells, B-cell-depleted T cells, or PBMCs.

How the authors handled the data: Estimated nucleated cell counts came from reference gene primer amplification. This table comes from immunoSEQ multiplex PCR, and its TCRdb copy is limited to in-frame clones, with some not included. V and J calls plus clone size are reproduced from that table; the DNA served to infer D and trimming. The repertoire consists of about 210,000 clones, with about 84% occurring once and the leading ten covering 4.3%. Germline CDR1 MDHEN, CDR2 SYDVKM. The germline V and J ends were trimmed by 6 bases and 0 bases, with 12 bases remaining between them. The CDR3 is made up of 14 amino acids.

The chain is built from TRBV28 and TRBJ2-7; D possibly corresponds to TRBD1 (6 bases). Input material: PBMCs or T cells enriched from blood (not recorded which). The TCR sequence derives from a man in his thirties or forties with acute COVID-19. Here the CDR3 reads CASRGQGISYEQYF. CDR3 in DNA: TGTGCCAGCAGGGGGCAGGGGATCTCCTACGAGCAGTACTTC.